Listed below are T cell receptor beta chains from one sample, sequenced in a study of CD8 T cells in Susac syndrome. TCRdb reprocessed the immunoSEQ multiplex PCR reads via MiXCR and lists one record per CDR3 protein. The table has about 130,000 distinct CDR3 sequences, about 95% seen once. The sample consisted of CD4+ T cells from PBMCs. The origin of the receptors is a human donor in good health. CDR3s include the opening cysteine and the closing phenylalanine or tryptophan. Each record gives: D gene, V gene, clone size, J gene, CDR3 length, CDR3 DNA, CDR3 protein. A D gene is named only where the DNA matches it firmly. Where a row states a size, it is once, few, many or the class of an expanded clone; other rows omit it.

TRBD1	TRBV24-1	.	TRBJ2-5	16	TGTGCCACCAGTGATTGGACCAGGGGGTCCTTAGAGACCCAGTACTTC	CATSDWTRGSLETQYF
TRBD1	TRBV19	.	TRBJ1-2	14	TGTGCCAGTACTGAGGGGGCGCGCGGCTATGGCTACACCTTC	CASTEGARGYGYTF
TRBD2	TRBV20-1	.	TRBJ2-1	14	TGCAGTGCGACTAGCGGGAGATCGTTGGGTGAGCAGTTCTTC	CSATSGRSLGEQFF
TRBD1	TRBV7-9	.	TRBJ2-7	14	TGTGCCAGCAGCATTTGGACAGGCTCCTACGAGCAGTACTTC	CASSIWTGSYEQYF
.	TRBV28	.	TRBJ2-6	13	TGTGCCAGCAGTGGGGGACACCTAAACGTCCTGACTTTC	CASSGGHLNVLTF
.	TRBV20-1	.	TRBJ2-7	14	TGCAGTGCGGGCAGGGATTTAAGGGTACGCGAGCAGTACTTC	CSAGRDLRVREQYF
.	TRBV5-1	few	TRBJ2-3	15	TGTGCCAGCAGCTTAGCCGGGCCTAGCACAGATACGCAGTATTTT	CASSLAGPSTDTQYF
.	TRBV27	.	TRBJ2-3	16	TGTGCCAGCAGTGGGCTTGCCGGGGCCCTAACAGATACGCAGTATTTT	CASSGLAGALTDTQYF
.	TRBV12-3/TRBV12-4	.	TRBJ1-2	13	TGTGCCAGCAGGGGACTTCCCGGGTATGGCTACACCTTC	CASRGLPGYGYTF
.	TRBV20-1	.	TRBJ2-3	14	TGCAGTGCTTCCAATCGACGGGTCCTCGATACGCAGTATTTT	CSASNRRVLDTQYF
TRBD2	TRBV5-1	once	TRBJ2-5	15	TGCGCCAGCTCAAGCGGGACCATGTACCAAGAGACCCAGTACTTC	CASSSGTMYQETQYF
TRBD1	TRBV7-9	.	TRBJ2-1	14	TGTGCCAGCAGCCGGGGACAGGACTACAATGAGCAGTTCTTC	CASSRGQDYNEQFF
TRBD2	TRBV28	.	TRBJ2-7	16	TGTGCCAGCAGTCGTACGCGGGGGGCAGCGCTCTACGAGCAGTACTTC	CASSRTRGAALYEQYF
TRBD1	TRBV25-1	.	TRBJ2-7	16	TGTGCCAGCAGTGCGTCCATAGGGACAGGGGGTCGCGAGCAGTACTTC	CASSASIGTGGREQYF
.	TRBV10-3	.	TRBJ1-2	15	TGTGCCATCAGTGAGACGGGCAGCGGGCCCTATGGCTACACCTTC	CAISETGSGPYGYTF
.	TRBV7-9	.	TRBJ2-3	13	TGTGCGGCGGCGACAGGAGGCACAGATACGCAGTATTTT	CAAATGGTDTQYF
.	TRBV29-1	.	TRBJ2-1	13	TGCAGCGTTGAGACTCAGAGATACAATGAGCAGTTCTTC	CSVETQRYNEQFF
.	TRBV29-1	.	TRBJ1-5	12	TGCAGCGTTTCACAGGTCAATCAGCCCCAGCATTTT	CSVSQVNQPQHF
TRBD2	TRBV30	.	TRBJ2-3	17	TGTGCCTGGAGTGTTACCCGGACTAGCGGGGGTCGGGATACGCAGTATTTT	CAWSVTRTSGGRDTQYF
.	TRBV25-1	.	TRBJ2-5	15	TGTGCCAGCAGTGGGGGAATTTGGGCTGGGGAGACCCAGTACTTC	CASSGGIWAGETQYF
TRBD2	TRBV11-1	once	TRBJ2-2	20	TGTGCCAGCAGCTTTAGTATGGCTAGCGGGAGAAGGAAGAACACCGGGGAGCTGTTTTTT	CASSFSMASGRRKNTGELFF
.	TRBV27	once	TRBJ1-3	14	TGTGCCAGCAGTTTAGCGGGGTCTGGAAACACCATATATTTT	CASSLAGSGNTIYF
.	TRBV19	.	TRBJ1-4	16	TGTGCCAGTAGCAACACCGGCCGGGCAACTAATGAAAAACTGTTTTTT	CASSNTGRATNEKLFF
.	TRBV28	.	TRBJ1-3	13	TGTGCCAGCACCAAGGACCTTGGAAACACCATATATTTT	CASTKDLGNTIYF
TRBD1	TRBV20-1	.	TRBJ1-2	16	TGCATATTCGGACCGAGGACAGGAAGCTTGAACTATGGCTACACCTTC	CIFGPRTGSLNYGYTF
.	TRBV4-2	once	TRBJ2-4	16	TGTGCCAGCAGCCAGGTACAGGGACTCCAGAAAAACATTCAGTACTTC	CASSQVQGLQKNIQYF
.	TRBV14	.	TRBJ1-1	13	TGTGCCAGCAGCCAACACAGGGATTCTGAAGCTTTCTTT	CASSQHRDSEAFF
.	TRBV3-1	.	TRBJ2-6	12	TGTGCCAGCAGCAAAGGGGCCAACGTCCTGACTTTC	CASSKGANVLTF
TRBD2	TRBV5-1	.	TRBJ2-5	13	TGCGCCAGCAGCCCGACTAGCGACGAGACCCAGTACTTC	CASSPTSDETQYF
TRBD2	TRBV29-1	.	TRBJ2-5	13	TGCAGCGTTGAGGGGCGGGGGCAAGAGACCCAGTACTTC	CSVEGRGQETQYF
TRBD1	TRBV2	.	TRBJ2-7	13	TGTGCCAGCAGTAAGGGACAGACCTACGAGCAGTACTTC	CASSKGQTYEQYF
.	TRBV29-1	.	TRBJ2-5	12	TGCAGCGTGGGCCGGACAGAAGAGACCCAGTACTTC	CSVGRTEETQYF
TRBD1	TRBV7-2	.	TRBJ2-2	13	TGTGCCAGCAGCCGACAGGGGACCGGGGAGCTGTTTTTT	CASSRQGTGELFF
.	TRBV7-2	.	TRBJ2-1	14	TGTGCCAGCAGCATAAGTAACTCCTACAATGAGCAGTTCTTC	CASSISNSYNEQFF
.	TRBV5-6	.	TRBJ2-1	11	TGTGCCAGCAGCTTGGGGGCGGAGCAGTTCTTC	CASSLGAEQFF
TRBD1	TRBV5-1	.	TRBJ2-7	15	TGCGCCAGCAGCCCGGGACAGGGGGTCTACTACGAGCAGTACTTC	CASSPGQGVYYEQYF
TRBD1	TRBV20-1	.	TRBJ1-2	14	TGCAGTGCTAGAGAGACAGGGGGCGACTATGGCTACACCTTC	CSARETGGDYGYTF
TRBD1	TRBV28	once	TRBJ2-5	13	TGTGCCAGCAAGGGACAGAACCAAGAGACCCAGTACTTC	CASKGQNQETQYF
.	TRBV19	.	TRBJ2-7	15	TGTGCCAGTAGTATAAGCCAGGGATCATCCTACGAGCAGTACTTC	CASSISQGSSYEQYF
TRBD2	TRBV2	.	TRBJ2-7	15	TGTGCCAGCAGTTACGGACTAGCGGGATCCTACGAGCAGTACTTC	CASSYGLAGSYEQYF
TRBD1	TRBV3-1	.	TRBJ1-1	14	TGTGCCAGCAGGCCTCAGGGGGCTGGCACTGAAGCTTTCTTT	CASRPQGAGTEAFF
.	TRBV2	.	TRBJ1-2	13	TGTGCCAGCAATCAGGGAGCTAACTATGGCTACACCTTC	CASNQGANYGYTF
.	TRBV27	.	TRBJ2-5	11	TGTGCCAGCATAGGTCAAGAGACCCAGTACTTC	CASIGQETQYF
TRBD1	TRBV7-9	.	TRBJ1-5	13	TGTGCCAGCGGAGGACAGGGAGATCAGCCCCAGCATTTT	CASGGQGDQPQHF
TRBD2	TRBV6-1	.	TRBJ2-3	14	TGTGCCAGCAAGACTAGCGGCCACACAGATACGCAGTATTTT	CASKTSGHTDTQYF
.	TRBV6-1	.	TRBJ2-2	13	TGTGCCAGCAATCGGGGGCCCACCGGGGAGCTGTTTTTT	CASNRGPTGELFF
TRBD1	TRBV6-5	.	TRBJ2-1	15	TGTGCCAGCAGGGCGGACAGGGGTGATCAGTATGAGCAGTTCTTC	CASRADRGDQYEQFF
.	TRBV27	.	TRBJ1-1	16	TGTGCCAGCAGTTTGTCGGGCCCCCTCATGAACACTGAAGCTTTCTTT	CASSLSGPLMNTEAFF
.	TRBV18	few	TRBJ2-5	11	TGTGCCAGCTCACGGGAAGAGACCCAGTACTTC	CASSREETQYF
TRBD1	TRBV5-1	.	TRBJ2-7	12	TGCGCCAGCAGCCCGGACAGGGGGCTCGTTAACTTC	CASSPDRGLVNF
.	TRBV20-1	.	TRBJ2-2	15	TGCAGTGCTAGAGATCCGACAGAGAGAACCGGGGAGCTGTTTTTT	CSARDPTERTGELFF
.	TRBV28	.	TRBJ2-1	11	TGTGCCAGCAGTTTAAGGTTTGAGCAGTTCTTC	CASSLRFEQFF
TRBD1	TRBV2	.	TRBJ1-2	13	TGTGCCAGCGGAAAGACAGGGATGGATGGCTACACCTTC	CASGKTGMDGYTF
.	TRBV27	.	TRBJ2-4	17	TGTGCCAGCAGTTTCCGGACTGTTCCCCTAGCCAAAAACATTCAGTACTTC	CASSFRTVPLAKNIQYF